The 22 T cell receptor beta chains below were found in one sample sequenced in a study of blood T cell repertoires in COVID-19. Here immunoSEQ multiplex PCR was the method, and the copy in TCRdb shows in-frame clones only, minus some. The table has 330,000 or so clones, 87% seen once. Sequencing input: PBMCs or T cells enriched from blood (not recorded which). The receptors were gathered from a man aged 35 to 55 in a cohort exposed to, infected with or recovered from COVID-19 (not recorded which).

The chain uses TRBV21-1 and TRBJ1-2; the table's D call TRBD1 went unverified against the DNA. TRBV21-1 is marked as a pseudogene. The CDR3 runs 17 residues. CDR3 sequence reads: CASSFCYNTGGRYGYTF. The CDR3 DNA is TGTGCCAGCAGCTTCTGCTATAATACAGGGGGCCGCTATGGCTACACCTTC.

This clone occurred once. V usage is TRBV11-2 and J usage is TRBJ2-1; 7 bases agree with TRBD2. Per germline, CDR1 SGHAT and CDR2 FQNNGV. This CDR3 spans 16 amino acids. Losses at the gene ends were 2 bases for V and 0 bases for J; bases not matched to a gene: 4. The CDR3 loop reads CASSLSGISSYNEQFF. Here the CDR3 DNA reads TGTGCCAGCAGCTTAAGCGGGATCAGCTCCTACAATGAGCAGTTCTTC. The whole variable domain, remainder taken from reference TRBV11-2 and TRBJ2-1, is EAGVAQSPRYKIIEKRQSVAFWCNPISGHATLYWYQQILGQGPKLLIQFQNNGVVDDSQLPKDRFSAERLKGVDSTLKIQPAKLEDSAVYLCASSLSGISSYNEQFFGPGTRLTVL.

The V gene is TRBV3-1 (or the pseudogene TRBV3-2), the J gene TRBJ1-4; 8 bases map to TRBD1. After removal of 4 bases from V and 5 bases from J, the junction contained 3 bases not matched to a gene. Germline lookup yields CDR1 LGHDT and CDR2 YNNKEL (reference sequence). There are 14 residues in the CDR3. CDR3 protein: CASSRRQGNEKLFF. Here the CDR3 DNA reads TGTGCCAGCAGCCGGAGACAGGGGAATGAAAAACTGTTTTTT.

V and J are TRBV2 and TRBJ2-1; 9 bases fit TRBD2. CDR1 is SNHLY, CDR2 FYNNEI, per germline. V lost 4 bases, J lost 8 bases, and 3 bases stayed unmatched. CDR3 length equals 13 residues. The CDR3 is CASSGRTSDEQFF. CDR3 bases: TGTGCCAGCAGTGGTCGGACTAGCGATGAGCAGTTCTTC.

J is TRBJ2-1 and V is TRBV30; 8 bases fit TRBD1. CDR1 and CDR2 from the germline V gene are GTSNPN and SVGIG (reference sequence). V shed 1 base and J 4 bases; nucleotides not matched to a gene: 12. The CDR3 spans 17 residues. CDR3 bases: TGTGCCTGGAGTGGGCTAGGGACAGGCGAGACTTACAATGAGCAGTTCTTC. It codes for CAWSGLGTGETYNEQFF.

The V gene is TRBV15, the J gene TRBJ1-2; maybe TRBD1 (5 bases). V was pared by 1 base and J by 3 bases, with 12 bases between. Germline loops: CDR1 LNHNV, CDR2 YYDKDF (reference sequence). This CDR3 comprises 15 residues. CDR3 amino acids: CATSRVSGVYYGYTF. CDR3 in DNA: TGTGCCACCAGCAGAGTTTCGGGGGTTTACTATGGCTACACCTTC.

This clone appeared a single time. This CDR3 is CASSIQQGPNYGYTF. In nucleotides, the CDR3 is TGTGCCAGTAGTATCCAACAGGGCCCCAACTATGGCTACACCTTC. The genes are TRBV19 and TRBJ1-2, with D tentatively TRBD1 (6 bases). Per germline, CDR1 LNHDA and CDR2 SQIVND (reference sequence). Deletions cut 3 bases from V and 2 bases from J, with 13 bases between. The CDR3 covers 15 residues.

The rearrangement joins TRBV6-5 to TRBJ2-1; D is perhaps TRBD2 (5 bases). V was cut by 8 bases and J by 7 bases, with 9 bases left in between. The CDR3 runs to 11 residues. From germline, CDR1 is MNHEY and CDR2 SVGAGI. In nucleotides, the CDR3 is TGTGCCAGCTCGGGGTTAAATGAGCAGTTCTTC. Its protein product is CASSGLNEQFF.

The chain recombines TRBV29-1 with TRBJ1-1, with unresolved D. The V end lost 0 bases, the J end lost 7 bases, and 15 bases lay between the germline ends. The CDR3 sequence is 14 residues long. Germline CDR1 is SQVTM and CDR2 is ANQGSEA. CDR3 nucleotides: TGCAGCGTTGAAGAATTTCGGTATCGAGGTGAAGCTTTCTTT. Translated, it gives CSVEEFRYRGEAFF.

This clone has just a few counts. The chain carries TRBV4-1 and TRBJ1-1; TRBD1 matches at 7 bases. The CDR3 length is 15 residues. Germline V gene data show CDR1 as MGHRA and CDR2 as YSYEKL. The J segment lost 5 bases and the V segment lost 4 bases, leaving 10 bases of the junction unmatched. The CDR3: CASSPQYRGRTEAFF. The CDR3 DNA reads as TGCGCCAGCAGCCCTCAATACAGGGGAAGGACTGAAGCTTTCTTT.

This chain links TRBV5-1 with TRBJ2-1, with TRBD2 identical over 8 bases. Trimming removed 2 bases from V and 0 bases from J; junction bases left unmatched: 7. Germline values: CDR1 SGHRS, CDR2 YFSETQ. The CDR3 length is 17 residues. CDR3 sequence: CASSLNSGSISYNEQFF. The CDR3 region has the DNA TGCGCCAGCAGCTTAAACAGCGGGAGTATCTCCTACAATGAGCAGTTCTTC.

The rearrangement uses TRBV5-8 and TRBJ2-7; perhaps TRBD1 as D (6 bases). V lost 4 bases to trimming and J lost 2 bases, with 16 bases between them. Germline CDR1 reads SGHTS; CDR2 reads YDEGEE. This CDR3 has 15 residues. For the CDR3, the DNA is TGTGCCAGCAGCCAAGGGACCGGGACACCCTACGAGCAGTACTTC. Its protein product is CASSQGTGTPYEQYF. The complete variable domain, with remaining parts taken from reference TRBV5-8 and TRBJ2-7, reads EAGVTQSPTHLIKTRGQQATLRCSPISGHTSVYWYQQALGLGLQFLLWYDEGEERNRGNFPPRFSGRQFPNYSSELNVNALELEDSALYLCASSQGTGTPYEQYFGPGTRLTVT.

Here the CDR3 reads CATLGGDPNEQFF. DNA for the CDR3: TGCGCCACCTTAGGCGGGGACCCCAATGAGCAGTTCTTC. V is TRBV10-2 and J is TRBJ2-1; TRBD2 might be the D (6 bases). CDR3 length: 13 amino acids. CDR1 is WSHSY, CDR2 SAAADI, per germline. V lost 10 bases, J lost 6 bases, and 16 bases lay in between.

This chain links TRBV2 with TRBJ2-1, with a tentative D call TRBD1 (5 bases). The CDR3 runs to 15 residues. In germline, CDR1 is SNHLY, CDR2 FYNNEI. V was shortened by 6 bases and J by 7 bases, with 19 bases between the two germline ends. The CDR3 sequence: CASSLGQGRSNEQFF. As DNA, the CDR3 is TGTGCCAGCAGCCTAGGGCAGGGCAGGTCGAATGAGCAGTTCTTC.

The V and J genes are TRBV4-1 and TRBJ2-1, with 10 bases lining up with TRBD2. The CDR3 runs to 15 residues. The germline gives CDR1 MGHRA, CDR2 YSYEKL. V lost 0 bases to trimming and J lost 10 bases; unmatched junction nucleotides: 6. In nucleotides, the CDR3 is TGCGCCAGCAGCCAAGAGGCTAGCGGGAGAGGGGAGCAGTTCTTC. Amino acid sequence: CASSQEASGRGEQFF.

This chain links TRBV13 with TRBJ1-2; no firm D call. CDR3 length: 14 amino acids. Deletions cut 5 bases from V and 2 bases from J, with 12 bases between. Germline CDR1 is PRHDT and CDR2 is FYEKMQ (reference sequence). CDR3 sequence: CASSGLGGNYGYTF. The CDR3 nucleotides read TGTGCCAGCAGCGGACTTGGAGGCAACTATGGCTACACCTTC.

This chain links TRBV25-1 with TRBJ1-1, with D unclear. This CDR3 region has 14 residues. Germline lookup yields CDR1 MGHDK and CDR2 SYGVNS. Deletions cut 4 bases from V and 4 bases from J, with 13 bases between. CDR3 sequence: CASSASGRVTEAFF. The CDR3, as DNA: TGTGCCAGCAGTGCTTCGGGAAGAGTCACTGAAGCTTTCTTT.

This clone was observed once. The CDR3 bases are TGTGCCAGCAGCCCTCGGGACAGGTTCACAGATACGCAGTATTTT. It specifies CASSPRDRFTDTQYF. This chain uses TRBV7-2 with TRBJ2-3; 8 bases are a match to TRBD1. The trim removed 5 bases at V and 2 bases at J, leaving 6 bases unmatched. Germline loops: CDR1 SGHTA, CDR2 FQGNSA. The CDR3 contains 15 residues.

Here the CDR3 reads CASSQTGHRETNEQFF. CDR3 nucleotides: TGTGCCAGCAGTCAGACAGGGCACCGTGAGACGAATGAGCAGTTCTTC. The V gene is TRBV27, the J gene TRBJ2-1, with 7 bases matching TRBD1. There are 16 residues in the CDR3. Germline V gene lookup returns CDR1 MNHEY and CDR2 SMNVEV (reference sequence). V was clipped by 5 bases and J by 7 bases; unmatched bases: 14.

V is TRBV27 and J is TRBJ2-7; weak D call: TRBD1 (6 bases). In germline, CDR1 is MNHEY, CDR2 SMNVEV (reference sequence). The germline V and J ends were trimmed by 4 bases and 1 base, with 11 bases remaining between them. CDR3 size: 14 residues. CDR3 coding DNA: TGTGCCAGCAGTTACCGACAGGATTCCTACGAGCAGTACTTC. Its translation is CASSYRQDSYEQYF.

The V and J genes are TRBV28 and TRBJ1-2, with 7 bases fitting TRBD1. The germline V gene has CDR1 MDHEN and CDR2 SYDVKM. The trim removed 6 bases at V and 3 bases at J, leaving 16 bases unmatched. The CDR3 is made up of 17 amino acids. The CDR3 region is CASSPGTAERGYYGYTF. The DNA of the CDR3 is TGTGCCAGCAGCCCCGGGACAGCTGAGAGGGGATACTATGGCTACACCTTC.

CDR3 loop: CASKAGGPLNTEAFF. The CDR3 DNA is TGTGCCAGCAAAGCAGGGGGCCCCTTGAACACTGAAGCTTTCTTT. The rearrangement links TRBV6-5 to TRBJ1-1; 8 positions agree with TRBD1. The V gene's germline CDR1 is MNHEY and CDR2 SVGAGI. This CDR3 has 15 residues. V shed 7 bases, J shed 0 bases, and the junction held 7 bases outside the gene matches.